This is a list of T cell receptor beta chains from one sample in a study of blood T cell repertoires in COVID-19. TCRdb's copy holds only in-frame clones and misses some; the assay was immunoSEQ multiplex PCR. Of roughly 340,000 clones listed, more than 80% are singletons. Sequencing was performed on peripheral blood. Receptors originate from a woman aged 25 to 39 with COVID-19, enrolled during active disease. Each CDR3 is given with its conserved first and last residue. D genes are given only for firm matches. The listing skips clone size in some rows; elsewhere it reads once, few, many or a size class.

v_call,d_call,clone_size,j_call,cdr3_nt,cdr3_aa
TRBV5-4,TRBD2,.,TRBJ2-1,TGTGCCAGCAGCACCTCGGGGGGGCTCAATGAGCAGTTCTTC,CASSTSGGLNEQFF
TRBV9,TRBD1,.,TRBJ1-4,TGTGCCAGCAGCTCCTCCCTTGGGACAGGGGGTGAAAAACTGTTTTTT,CASSSSLGTGGEKLFF
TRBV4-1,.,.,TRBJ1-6,TGCGCCAGCAGCCAACCGACGGGGAGGCCCGCCGTCCCCCTCCACTTT,CASSQPTGRPAVPLHF
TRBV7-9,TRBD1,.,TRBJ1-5,TGTGCCAGCAGCTCCGGACAGGGTGAGCGAAATCAGCCCCAGCATTTT,CASSSGQGERNQPQHF
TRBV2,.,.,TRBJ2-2,TGTGCCAGTCGAGATTTGCCTAGCACCGGGGAGCTGTTTTTT,CASRDLPSTGELFF
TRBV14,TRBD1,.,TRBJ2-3,TGTGCCAGCAGCCAAGATGGCGGGACAGGGGTCACAGATACGCAGTATTTT,CASSQDGGTGVTDTQYF
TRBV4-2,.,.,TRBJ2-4,TGTGCCAGCAGCCAAGAACTAGTTTTGACCAAAAACATTCAGTACTTC,CASSQELVLTKNIQYF
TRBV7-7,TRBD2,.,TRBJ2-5,TGTGCTAGCAGCTCGATCCCTCGGACTAGCGGGAGAAATGAGACCCAGTACTTC,CASSSIPRTSGRNETQYF
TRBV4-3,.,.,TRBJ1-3,TGCGCCAGCAGCCAAGATGGCCGGGGAGCTGGAAACACCATATATTTT,CASSQDGRGAGNTIYF
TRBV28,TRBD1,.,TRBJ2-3,TGTGCCAGCAGTTCCCGGGACAGGGGCTCAGATACGCAGTATTTT,CASSSRDRGSDTQYF
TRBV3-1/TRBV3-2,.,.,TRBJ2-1,TGTGCCAGCAGCCAAGATGCTGGTTACAAGCAGTTCTTC,CASSQDAGYKQFF
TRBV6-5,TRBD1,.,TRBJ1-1,TGTGCCAGCAGTTACCTGGGACAGGGAGGCCTCACTGAAGCTTTCTTT,CASSYLGQGGLTEAFF
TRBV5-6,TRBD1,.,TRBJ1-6,TGTGCCAGCAGCTGGGGGACAGGGCCTAATTCACCCCTCCACTTT,CASSWGTGPNSPLHF
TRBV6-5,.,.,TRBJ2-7,TGTGCCAGCAGTTATGGAGGGGTCGCCCTCTCCTACGAGCAGTACTTC,CASSYGGVALSYEQYF
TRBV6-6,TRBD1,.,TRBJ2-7,TGTGCCAGCAGTTACGGGGACAGGGCCTACGAGCAGTACTTC,CASSYGDRAYEQYF
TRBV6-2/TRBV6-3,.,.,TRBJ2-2,TGTGCCAGCAGTTACTCGCATCCCCGGGTGGTCGAGCTGTTTTTT,CASSYSHPRVVELFF
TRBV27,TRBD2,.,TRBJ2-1,TGTGCCAGCACCGGGGGGTACGGGTCCTACAATGAGCAGTTCTTC,CASTGGYGSYNEQFF
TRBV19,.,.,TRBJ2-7,TGTGCCAGTAGCCGGGGTCTTGTCAACTACGAGCAGTACTTC,CASSRGLVNYEQYF
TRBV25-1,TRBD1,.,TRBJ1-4,TGTGCCAGCAGTTCGGGACAGTATAATGAAAAACTGTTTTTT,CASSSGQYNEKLFF
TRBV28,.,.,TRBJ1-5,TGTGCCAGCAGGGGGGGTTCGAGCAATCAGCCCCAGCATTTT,CASRGGSSNQPQHF
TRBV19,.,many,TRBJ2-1,TGTGCCAGTAGTATAGGGAGTGGGGCTTACAATGAGCAGTTCTTC,CASSIGSGAYNEQFF
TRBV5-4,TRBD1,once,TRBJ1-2,TGTGCCAGCAGCTTAGCGTACAGGGGGAACTATGGCTACACCTTC,CASSLAYRGNYGYTF
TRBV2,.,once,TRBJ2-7,TGTGCCAGCACCCTACCAGGGTCCGAGCAGTACTTC,CASTLPGSEQYF
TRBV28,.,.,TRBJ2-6,TGTGCCAGCAGTTGGGCAGGGGCCGGGGCCAACGTCCTGACTTTC,CASSWAGAGANVLTF